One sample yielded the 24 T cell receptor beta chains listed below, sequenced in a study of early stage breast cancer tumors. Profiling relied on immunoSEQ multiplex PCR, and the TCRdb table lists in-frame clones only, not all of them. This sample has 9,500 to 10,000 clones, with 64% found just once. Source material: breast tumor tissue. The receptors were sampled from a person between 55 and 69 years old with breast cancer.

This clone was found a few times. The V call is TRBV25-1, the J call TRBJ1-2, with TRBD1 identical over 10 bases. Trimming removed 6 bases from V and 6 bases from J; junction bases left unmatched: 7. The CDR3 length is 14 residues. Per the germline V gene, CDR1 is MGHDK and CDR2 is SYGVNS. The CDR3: CASSLTGGSDGYTF. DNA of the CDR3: TGTGCCAGCAGCCTGACAGGGGGCAGTGATGGCTACACCTTC.

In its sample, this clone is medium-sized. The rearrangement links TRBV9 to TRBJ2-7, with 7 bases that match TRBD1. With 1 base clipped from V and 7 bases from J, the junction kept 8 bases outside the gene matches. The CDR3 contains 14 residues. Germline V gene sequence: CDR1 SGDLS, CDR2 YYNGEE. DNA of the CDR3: TGTGCCAGCAGCGTAACAGGGGCCCTAGGGGAGCAGTACTTC. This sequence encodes CASSVTGALGEQYF.

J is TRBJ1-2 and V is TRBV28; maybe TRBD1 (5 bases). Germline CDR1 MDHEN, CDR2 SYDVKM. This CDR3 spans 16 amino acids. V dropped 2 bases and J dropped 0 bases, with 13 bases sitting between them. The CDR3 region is CASSLGGTSANYGYTF. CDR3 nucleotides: TGTGCCAGCAGTTTAGGGGGAACTAGCGCTAACTATGGCTACACCTTC.

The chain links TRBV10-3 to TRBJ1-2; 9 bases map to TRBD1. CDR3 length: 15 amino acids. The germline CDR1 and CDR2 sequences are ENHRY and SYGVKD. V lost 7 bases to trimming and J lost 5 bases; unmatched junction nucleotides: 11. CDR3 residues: CAITRDATGGYGYTF. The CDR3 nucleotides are TGTGCCATCACTCGGGATGCGACAGGGGGGTATGGCTACACCTTC.

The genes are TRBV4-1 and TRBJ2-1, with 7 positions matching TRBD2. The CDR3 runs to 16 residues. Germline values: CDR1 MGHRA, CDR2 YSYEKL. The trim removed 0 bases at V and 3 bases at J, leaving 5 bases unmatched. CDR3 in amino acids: CASSQDGASGYNEQFF. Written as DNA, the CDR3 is TGCGCCAGCAGCCAAGATGGGGCTAGCGGCTACAATGAGCAGTTCTTC.

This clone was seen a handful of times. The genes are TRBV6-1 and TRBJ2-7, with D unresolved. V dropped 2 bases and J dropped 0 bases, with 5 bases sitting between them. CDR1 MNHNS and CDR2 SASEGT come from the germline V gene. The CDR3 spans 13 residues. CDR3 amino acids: CASSERASYEQYF. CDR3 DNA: TGTGCCAGCAGTGAAAGGGCCTCCTACGAGCAGTACTTC.

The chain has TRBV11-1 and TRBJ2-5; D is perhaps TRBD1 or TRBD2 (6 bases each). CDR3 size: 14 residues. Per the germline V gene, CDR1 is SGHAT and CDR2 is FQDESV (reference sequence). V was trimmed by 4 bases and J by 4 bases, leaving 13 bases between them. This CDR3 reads CASSWGGGGETQYF. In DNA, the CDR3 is TGTGCCAGCAGCTGGGGCGGAGGGGGAGAGACCCAGTACTTC.

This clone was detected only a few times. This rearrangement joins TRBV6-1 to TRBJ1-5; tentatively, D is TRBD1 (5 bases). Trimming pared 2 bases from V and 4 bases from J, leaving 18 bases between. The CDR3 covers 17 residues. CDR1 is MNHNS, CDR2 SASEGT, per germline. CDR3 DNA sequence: TGTGCCAGCAGTGAAAGTTTAGGCAGGGCCTTTAATCAGCCCCAGCATTTT. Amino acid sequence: CASSESLGRAFNQPQHF.

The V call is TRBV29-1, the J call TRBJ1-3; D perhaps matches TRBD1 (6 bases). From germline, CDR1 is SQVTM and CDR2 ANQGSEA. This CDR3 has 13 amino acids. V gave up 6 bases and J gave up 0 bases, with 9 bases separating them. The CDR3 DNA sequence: TGCAGCGTCGGACAGAGCTCTGGAAACACCATATATTTT. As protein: CSVGQSSGNTIYF.

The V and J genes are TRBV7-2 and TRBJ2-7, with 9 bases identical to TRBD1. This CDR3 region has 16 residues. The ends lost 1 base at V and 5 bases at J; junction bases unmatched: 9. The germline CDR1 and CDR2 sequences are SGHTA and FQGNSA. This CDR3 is CASSLEGYRGQDEQYF. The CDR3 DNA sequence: TGTGCCAGCAGCTTAGAAGGATACAGGGGGCAGGACGAGCAGTACTTC.

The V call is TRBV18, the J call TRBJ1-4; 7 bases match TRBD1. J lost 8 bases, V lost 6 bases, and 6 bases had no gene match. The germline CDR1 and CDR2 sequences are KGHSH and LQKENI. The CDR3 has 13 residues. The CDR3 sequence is CASSFRQGEKLFF. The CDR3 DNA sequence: TGTGCCAGCTCTTTTAGACAGGGCGAAAAACTGTTTTTT. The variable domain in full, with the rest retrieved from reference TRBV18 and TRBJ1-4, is NAGVMQNPRHLVRRRGQEARLRCSPMKGHSHVYWYRQLPEEGLKFMVYLQKENIIDESGMPKERFSAEFPKEGPSILRIQQVVRGDSAAYFCASSFRQGEKLFFGSGTQLSVL.

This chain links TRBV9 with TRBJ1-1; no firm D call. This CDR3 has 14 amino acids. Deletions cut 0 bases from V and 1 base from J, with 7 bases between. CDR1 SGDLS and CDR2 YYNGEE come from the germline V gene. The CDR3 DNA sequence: TGTGCCAGCAGCGTAGAGGGTGGGAACACTGAAGCTTTCTTT. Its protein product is CASSVEGGNTEAFF.

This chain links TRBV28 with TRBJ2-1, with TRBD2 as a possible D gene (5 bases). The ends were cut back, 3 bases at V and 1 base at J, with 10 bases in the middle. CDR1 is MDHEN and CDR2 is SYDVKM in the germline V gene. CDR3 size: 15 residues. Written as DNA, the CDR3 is TGTGCCAGCAGTTTGGAGGCGGGTTCCTACAATGAGCAGTTCTTC. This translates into CASSLEAGSYNEQFF.

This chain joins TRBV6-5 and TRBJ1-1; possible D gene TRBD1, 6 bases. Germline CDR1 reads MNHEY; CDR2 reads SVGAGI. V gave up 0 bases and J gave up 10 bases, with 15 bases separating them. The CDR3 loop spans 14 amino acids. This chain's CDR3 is CASSYSGGGELAFF. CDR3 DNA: TGTGCCAGCAGTTACTCGGGCGGGGGCGAATTAGCTTTCTTT.

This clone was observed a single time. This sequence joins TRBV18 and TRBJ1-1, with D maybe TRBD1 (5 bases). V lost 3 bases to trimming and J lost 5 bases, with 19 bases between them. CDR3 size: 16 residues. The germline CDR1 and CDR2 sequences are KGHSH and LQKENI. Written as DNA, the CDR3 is TGTGCCAGCTCACCGGCCAACCCCAGGGTTTGGACTGAAGCTTTCTTT. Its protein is CASSPANPRVWTEAFF.

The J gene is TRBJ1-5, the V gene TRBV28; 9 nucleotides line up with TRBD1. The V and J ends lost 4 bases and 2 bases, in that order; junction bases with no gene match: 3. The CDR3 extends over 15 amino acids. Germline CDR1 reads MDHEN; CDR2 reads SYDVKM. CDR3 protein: CASSWTGARNQPQHF. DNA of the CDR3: TGTGCCAGCAGTTGGACAGGGGCTCGCAATCAGCCCCAGCATTTT. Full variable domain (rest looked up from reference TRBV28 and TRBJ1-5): DVKVTQSSRYLVKRTGEKVFLECVQDMDHENMFWYRQDPGLGLRLIYFSYDVKMKEKGDIPEGYSVSREKKERFSLILESASTNQTSMYLCASSWTGARNQPQHFGDGTRLSIL.

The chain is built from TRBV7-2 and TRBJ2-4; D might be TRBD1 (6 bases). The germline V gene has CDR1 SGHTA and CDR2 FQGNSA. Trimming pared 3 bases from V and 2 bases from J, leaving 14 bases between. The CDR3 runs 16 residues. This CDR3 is CASSLGTQSSKNIQYF. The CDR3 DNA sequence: TGTGCCAGCAGCTTGGGGACACAGAGCTCCAAAAACATTCAGTACTTC.

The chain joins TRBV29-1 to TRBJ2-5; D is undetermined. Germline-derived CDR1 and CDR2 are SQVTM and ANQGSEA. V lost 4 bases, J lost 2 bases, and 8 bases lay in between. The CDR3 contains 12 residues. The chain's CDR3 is CSVVLGQETQYF. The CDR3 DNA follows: TGCAGCGTTGTTTTGGGGCAAGAGACCCAGTACTTC. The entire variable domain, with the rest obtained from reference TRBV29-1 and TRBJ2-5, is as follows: SAVISQKPSRDICQRGTSLTIQCQVDSQVTMMFWYRQQPGQSLTLIATANQGSEATYESGFVIDKFPISRPNLTFSTLTVSNMSPEDSSIYLCSVVLGQETQYFGPGTRLLVL.

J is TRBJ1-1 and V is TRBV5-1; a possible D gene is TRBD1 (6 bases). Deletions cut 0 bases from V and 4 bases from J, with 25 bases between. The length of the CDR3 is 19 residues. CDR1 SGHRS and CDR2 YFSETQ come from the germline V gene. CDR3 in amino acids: CASSLGFPLTTGGSTEAFF. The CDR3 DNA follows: TGCGCCAGCAGCTTGGGTTTCCCTCTTACGACAGGCGGTAGCACTGAAGCTTTCTTT.

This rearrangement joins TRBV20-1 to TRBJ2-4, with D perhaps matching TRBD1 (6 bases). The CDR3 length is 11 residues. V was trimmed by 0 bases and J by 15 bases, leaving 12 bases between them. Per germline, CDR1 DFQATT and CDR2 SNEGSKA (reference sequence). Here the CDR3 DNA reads TGCAGTGCTAGAGATGAGGGGGTTCTGTACTTC. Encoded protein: CSARDEGVLYF.

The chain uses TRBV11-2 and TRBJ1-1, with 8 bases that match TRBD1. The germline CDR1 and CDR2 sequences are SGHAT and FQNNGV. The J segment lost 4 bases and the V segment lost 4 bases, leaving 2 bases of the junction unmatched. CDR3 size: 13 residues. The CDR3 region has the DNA TGTGCCAGCAGCTGGGGACAGGTCACTGAAGCTTTCTTT. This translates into CASSWGQVTEAFF.

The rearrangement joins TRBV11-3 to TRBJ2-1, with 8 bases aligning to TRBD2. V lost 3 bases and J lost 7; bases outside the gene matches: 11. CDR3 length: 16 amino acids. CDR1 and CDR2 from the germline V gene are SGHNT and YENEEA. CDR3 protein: CASSLDASGRSNEQFF. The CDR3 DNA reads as TGTGCCAGCAGCTTGGATGCCAGCGGGAGATCGAATGAGCAGTTCTTC.

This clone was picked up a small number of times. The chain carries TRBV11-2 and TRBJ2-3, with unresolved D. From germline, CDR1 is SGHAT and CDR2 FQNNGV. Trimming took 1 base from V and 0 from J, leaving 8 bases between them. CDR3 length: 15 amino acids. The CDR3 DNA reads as TGTGCCAGCAGCTTAGGACCGAAGAGCACAGATACGCAGTATTTT. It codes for CASSLGPKSTDTQYF.

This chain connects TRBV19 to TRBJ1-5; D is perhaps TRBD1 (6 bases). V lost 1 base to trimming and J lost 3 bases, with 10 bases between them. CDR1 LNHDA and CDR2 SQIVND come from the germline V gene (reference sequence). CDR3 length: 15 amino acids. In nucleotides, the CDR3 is TGTGCCAGTAGTATAGGGGGGGGCTCCAATCAGCCCCAGCATTTT. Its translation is CASSIGGGSNQPQHF.